This T cell receptor (beta chain) comes out of a study of blood T cell repertoires in COVID-19. Repertoires were generated with immunoSEQ multiplex PCR, while TCRdb's copy carries only in-frame clones and drops some. The repertoire holds some 250,000 clones, with roughly 91% as singletons. The CDR3 runs 11 residues. The sample consisted of PBMCs or T cells enriched from blood (not recorded which). V is TRBV12-2 and J is TRBJ1-4; the table's TRBD1 call for D was not verified on the DNA. TRBV12-2 is noted as a pseudogene. The sequence was collected from a man aged 35-49 years who had recovered from COVID-19. CDR3 sequence (DNA): TGTGCAAGCCCAGGGTGTGAAAAACTGTTTTTT. It yields the protein CASPGCEKLFF.